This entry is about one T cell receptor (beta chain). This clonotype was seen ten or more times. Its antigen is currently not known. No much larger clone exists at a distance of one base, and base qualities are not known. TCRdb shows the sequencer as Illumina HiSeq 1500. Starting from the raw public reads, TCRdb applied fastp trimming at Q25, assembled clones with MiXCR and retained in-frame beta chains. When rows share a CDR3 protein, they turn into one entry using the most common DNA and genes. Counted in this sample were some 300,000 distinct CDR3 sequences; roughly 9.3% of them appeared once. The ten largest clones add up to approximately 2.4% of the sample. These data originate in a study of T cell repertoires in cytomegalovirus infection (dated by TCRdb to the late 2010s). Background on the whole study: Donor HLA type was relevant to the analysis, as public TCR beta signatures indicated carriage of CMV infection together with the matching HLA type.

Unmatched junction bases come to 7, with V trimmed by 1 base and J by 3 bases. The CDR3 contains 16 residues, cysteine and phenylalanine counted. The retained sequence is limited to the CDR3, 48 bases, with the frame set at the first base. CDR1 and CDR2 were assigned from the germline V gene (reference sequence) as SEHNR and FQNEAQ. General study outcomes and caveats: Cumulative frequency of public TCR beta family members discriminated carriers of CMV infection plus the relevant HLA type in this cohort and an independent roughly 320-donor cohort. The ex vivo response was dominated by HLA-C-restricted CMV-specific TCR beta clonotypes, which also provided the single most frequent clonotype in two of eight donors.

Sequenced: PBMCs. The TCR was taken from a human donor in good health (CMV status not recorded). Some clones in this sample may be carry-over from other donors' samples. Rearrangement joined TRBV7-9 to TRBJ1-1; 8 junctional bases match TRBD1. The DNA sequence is TGTGCCAGCAGCTTAGGGGCAGGGGGCCTGGACACTGAAGCTTTCTTT. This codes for CASSLGAGGLDTEAFF.